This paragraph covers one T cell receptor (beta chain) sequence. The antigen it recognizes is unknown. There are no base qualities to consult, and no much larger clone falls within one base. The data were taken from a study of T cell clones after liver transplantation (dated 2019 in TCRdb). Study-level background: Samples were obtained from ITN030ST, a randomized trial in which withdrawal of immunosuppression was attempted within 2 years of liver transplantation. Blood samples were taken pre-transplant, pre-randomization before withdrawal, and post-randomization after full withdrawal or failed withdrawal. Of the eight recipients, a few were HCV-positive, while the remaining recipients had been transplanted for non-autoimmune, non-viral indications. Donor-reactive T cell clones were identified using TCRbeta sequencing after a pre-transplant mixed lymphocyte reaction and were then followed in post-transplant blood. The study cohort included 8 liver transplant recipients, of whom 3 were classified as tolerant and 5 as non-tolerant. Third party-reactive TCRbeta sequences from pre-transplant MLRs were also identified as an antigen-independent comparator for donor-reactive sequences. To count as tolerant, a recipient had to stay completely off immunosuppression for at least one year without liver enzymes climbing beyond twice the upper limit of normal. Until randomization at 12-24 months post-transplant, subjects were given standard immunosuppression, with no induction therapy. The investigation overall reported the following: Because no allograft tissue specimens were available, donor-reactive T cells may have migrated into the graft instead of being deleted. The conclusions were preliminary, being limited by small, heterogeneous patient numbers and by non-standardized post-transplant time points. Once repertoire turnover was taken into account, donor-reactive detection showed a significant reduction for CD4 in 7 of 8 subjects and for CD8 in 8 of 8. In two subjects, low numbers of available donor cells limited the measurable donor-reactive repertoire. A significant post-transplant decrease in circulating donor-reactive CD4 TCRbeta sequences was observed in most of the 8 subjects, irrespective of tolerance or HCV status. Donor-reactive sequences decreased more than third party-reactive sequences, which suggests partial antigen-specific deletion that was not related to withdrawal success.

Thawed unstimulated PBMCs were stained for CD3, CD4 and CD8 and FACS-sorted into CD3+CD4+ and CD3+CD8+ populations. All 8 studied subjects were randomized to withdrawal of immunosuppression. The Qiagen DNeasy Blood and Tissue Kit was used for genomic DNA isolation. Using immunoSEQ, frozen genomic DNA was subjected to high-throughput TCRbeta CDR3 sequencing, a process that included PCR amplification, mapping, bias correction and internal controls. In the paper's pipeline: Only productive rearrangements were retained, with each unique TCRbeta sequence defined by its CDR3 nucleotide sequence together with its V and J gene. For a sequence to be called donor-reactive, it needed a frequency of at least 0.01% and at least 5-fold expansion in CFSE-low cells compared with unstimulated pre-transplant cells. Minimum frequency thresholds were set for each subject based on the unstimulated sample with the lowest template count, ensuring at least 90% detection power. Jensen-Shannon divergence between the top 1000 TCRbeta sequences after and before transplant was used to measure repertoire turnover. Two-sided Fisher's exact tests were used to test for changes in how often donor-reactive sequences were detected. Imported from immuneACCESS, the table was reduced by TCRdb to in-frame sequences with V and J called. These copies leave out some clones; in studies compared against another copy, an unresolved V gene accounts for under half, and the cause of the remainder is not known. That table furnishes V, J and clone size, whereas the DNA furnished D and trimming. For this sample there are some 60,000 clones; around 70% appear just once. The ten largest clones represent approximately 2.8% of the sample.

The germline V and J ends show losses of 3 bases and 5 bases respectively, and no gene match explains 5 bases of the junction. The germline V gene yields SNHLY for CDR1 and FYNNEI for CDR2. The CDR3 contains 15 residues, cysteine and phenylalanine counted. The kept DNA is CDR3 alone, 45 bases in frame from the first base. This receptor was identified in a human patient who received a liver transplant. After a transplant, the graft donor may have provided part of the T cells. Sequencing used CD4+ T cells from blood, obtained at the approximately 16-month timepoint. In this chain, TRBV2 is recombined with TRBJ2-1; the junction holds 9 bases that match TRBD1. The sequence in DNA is TGTGCCAGCAGTGATGGGGACAGGGATAACAATGAGCAGTTCTTC. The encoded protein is CASSDGDRDNNEQFF.